A single sample is the source of the 25 T cell receptor beta chains below, sequenced in a study of blood T cell repertoires in COVID-19. Some clones are missing from TCRdb's copy, which holds only in-frame ones; the method was immunoSEQ multiplex PCR. The sample records several thousand clones, roughly 90% being singletons. The specimen sequenced was peripheral blood. The receptors were gathered from a human donor in a cohort sampled during active COVID-19.

The chain recombines TRBV28 with TRBJ1-2; D not resolved. Between the trimmed V and J ends, which lost 3 bases and 8 bases, there was a span of 16 bases. CDR3 length: 14 residues. CDR1 is MDHEN, CDR2 SYDVKM, per germline. The CDR3 protein is CASSLLAGTGGYTF. In DNA, the CDR3 is TGTGCCAGCAGTTTGTTAGCGGGTACGGGGGGCTACACCTTC.

This sequence joins TRBV7-2 and TRBJ2-7; no reliable D call. V was pared by 1 base and J by 5 bases, with 15 bases between. The germline V gene has CDR1 SGHTA and CDR2 FQGNSA. The CDR3 is made up of 15 amino acids. The CDR3: CASSLGPGLTDEQYF. CDR3 nucleotides: TGTGCCAGCAGCTTAGGGCCAGGTCTTACGGACGAGCAGTACTTC.

The chain uses TRBV7-2 and TRBJ1-1; tentatively, D is TRBD1 (5 bases). Trimming cost V 5 bases and J 4 bases, with 8 bases left between them. Germline CDR1 is SGHTA and CDR2 is FQGNSA. There are 12 residues in the CDR3. The CDR3 DNA reads as TGTGCCAGCAGCGCCAGGGTCACTGAAGCTTTCTTT. Amino acids: CASSARVTEAFF.

The gene calls are TRBV28 and TRBJ2-5; no firm D call. The germline CDR1 and CDR2 sequences are MDHEN and SYDVKM. The CDR3 has 13 amino acids. Deletions cut 6 bases from V and 1 base from J, with 9 bases between. This CDR3 reads CASSTRIQETQYF. CDR3 nucleotide sequence: TGTGCCAGCAGCACGAGGATCCAAGAGACCCAGTACTTC. The full variable domain, with the rest looked up from reference TRBV28 and TRBJ2-5, is DVKVTQSSRYLVKRTGEKVFLECVQDMDHENMFWYRQDPGLGLRLIYFSYDVKMKEKGDIPEGYSVSREKKERFSLILESASTNQTSMYLCASSTRIQETQYFGPGTRLLVL.

The rearrangement uses TRBV19 and TRBJ1-5; 9 bases match TRBD1. Trimming removed 6 bases from V and 5 bases from J; junction bases left unmatched: 2. This CDR3 spans 13 amino acids. Germline-derived CDR1 and CDR2 are LNHDA and SQIVND (reference sequence). The CDR3 spells CASRDRGYQPQHF. CDR3 in DNA: TGTGCCAGTAGAGACAGGGGGTATCAGCCCCAGCATTTT. Variable domain in full (rest from reference TRBV19 and TRBJ1-5): DGGITQSPKYLFRKEGQNVTLSCEQNLNHDAMYWYRQDPGQGLRLIYYSQIVNDFQKGDIAEGYSVSREKKESFPLTVTSAQKNPTAFYLCASRDRGYQPQHFGDGTRLSIL.

This clone was counted only a few times. This rearrangement joins TRBV5-5 to TRBJ1-3; D might be TRBD1 (5 bases). CDR3 length equals 17 residues. Per germline, CDR1 SGHKS and CDR2 YYEKEE (reference sequence). Trimming shortened V by 0 bases and J by 0 bases, and 13 bases separated the two germline ends. The CDR3 region has the DNA TGTGCCAGCAGCTTGGTTGACAGTGTCATCTCTGGAAACACCATATATTTT. It translates to CASSLVDSVISGNTIYF.

This chain joins TRBV6-5 and TRBJ1-3, with D possibly matching TRBD1 (5 bases). V was shortened by 2 bases and J by 2 bases, with 10 bases between the two germline ends. This CDR3 has 15 amino acids. Germline-derived CDR1 and CDR2 are MNHEY and SVGAGI. The CDR3 DNA follows: TGTGCCAGCAGTTACCGCGGAGGGGCTGGAAACACCATATATTTT. This gives the protein CASSYRGGAGNTIYF.

The genes are TRBV2 and TRBJ2-7; weak D call: TRBD2 (5 bases). Germline V gene data show CDR1 as SNHLY and CDR2 as FYNNEI. Trimming pared 7 bases from V and 0 bases from J, leaving 10 bases between. This CDR3 region has 13 residues. The CDR3 is CASISGNSYEQYF. CDR3 nucleotide sequence: TGTGCCAGCATCAGCGGCAACTCCTACGAGCAGTACTTC.

J is TRBJ2-1 and V is TRBV4-1; 7 nucleotides align to TRBD2. The V gene end was trimmed by 0 bases and the J gene end by 1 base; junction bases not matched to a gene: 12. The CDR3 sequence is 19 residues long. Germline V gene sequence: CDR1 MGHRA, CDR2 YSYEKL. Written as DNA, the CDR3 is TGCGCCAGCAGCCAAGATCTGACGGGAGGACAACTATCCTACAATGAGCAGTTCTTC. Encoded protein: CASSQDLTGGQLSYNEQFF.

This clone occurred once. This chain uses TRBV6-6 with TRBJ1-2; 7 positions match TRBD1. The V and J ends lost 5 bases and 3 bases, in that order; junction bases with no gene match: 0. The CDR3 runs 12 residues. Germline loops: CDR1 MNHNY, CDR2 SVGAGI (reference sequence). CDR3 region: CASSTGDYGYTF. CDR3 in DNA: TGTGCCAGCAGTACAGGGGACTATGGCTACACCTTC.

The chain has TRBV11-2 and TRBJ1-5, with unresolved D. Trimming took 1 base from V and 7 from J, leaving 11 bases between them. Germline CDR1 SGHAT, CDR2 FQNNGV. The CDR3 runs to 14 residues. The CDR3 loop reads CASSLGGGRQPQHF. The CDR3 nucleotides are TGTGCCAGCAGCTTAGGAGGAGGGAGGCAGCCCCAGCATTTT.

J is TRBJ1-6 and V is TRBV6-5, with D possibly TRBD1 on 6 matching bases. V gave up 0 bases and J gave up 5 bases, with 8 bases separating them. Germline-derived CDR1 and CDR2 are MNHEY and SVGAGI. There are 15 residues in the CDR3. The CDR3 DNA reads TGTGCCAGCAGTTACTCTGCAGGGGATAATTCACCCCTCCACTTT. Its translation is CASSYSAGDNSPLHF.

The chain employs TRBV6-6 and TRBJ2-1, with a tentative D call TRBD1 (6 bases). The V and J ends lost 6 bases and 7 bases respectively, with 16 bases between them. This CDR3 contains 14 residues. Germline V gives CDR1 MNHNY, CDR2 SVGAGI (reference sequence). The CDR3 loop reads CASSFPTGSNEQFF. CDR3 coding DNA: TGTGCCAGCAGCTTCCCCACAGGGTCAAATGAGCAGTTCTTC.

This chain uses TRBV7-9 with TRBJ2-3, with D possibly TRBD1 on 6 matching bases. The V gene's germline CDR1 is SEHNR and CDR2 FQNEAQ (reference sequence). This CDR3 contains 12 residues. Deletions cut 8 bases from V and 5 bases from J, with 11 bases between. CDR3 loop: CASGGLGDTQYF. The CDR3 bases are TGTGCCAGCGGGGGCCTGGGAGATACGCAGTATTTT.

CDR3 sequence reads: CSASTGGASNQPQHF. The DNA of the CDR3 is TGCAGTGCTAGTACAGGGGGCGCGAGCAATCAGCCCCAGCATTTT. The chain combines TRBV20-1 with TRBJ1-5, with 9 nucleotides matching TRBD1. This CDR3 region has 15 residues. From germline, CDR1 is DFQATT and CDR2 SNEGSKA (reference sequence). V dropped 3 bases and J dropped 1; count of bases not matched to a gene: 4.

This clone was seen a single time. The J gene is TRBJ2-1, the V gene TRBV28; 10 nucleotides align to TRBD2. The CDR3 spans 16 residues. The ends lost 5 bases at V and 2 bases at J; junction bases unmatched: 6. Per germline, CDR1 MDHEN and CDR2 SYDVKM. DNA for the CDR3: TGTGCCAGCAGTGTTACCGGGACTAGCGCCTACAATGAGCAGTTCTTC. Amino acids: CASSVTGTSAYNEQFF.

The chain links TRBV4-2 to TRBJ2-7, with a weak D call TRBD1 (5 bases). Germline CDR1 is LGHNA and CDR2 is YNFKEQ. This CDR3 is 16 amino acids long. Trimming left V 0 bases short and J 5 bases short, with 17 bases between. DNA of the CDR3: TGTGCCAGCAGCCAAGATCGGTTCCAGGGCGGTAACGAGCAGTACTTC. It specifies CASSQDRFQGGNEQYF.

This clone came up once. The chain links TRBV19 to TRBJ2-7; tentatively, D is TRBD1 (7 bases). V was pared by 2 bases and J by 2 bases, with 22 bases between. This CDR3 has 18 amino acids. CDR1 is LNHDA and CDR2 is SQIVND in the germline V gene (reference sequence). The CDR3 sequence is CASSIRGRWTTGTYEQYF. CDR3 coding DNA: TGTGCCAGTAGTATAAGGGGGCGATGGACTACTGGAACCTACGAGCAGTACTTC.

The chain couples TRBV9 to TRBJ2-7, with TRBD2 as a possible D gene (5 bases). Trimming removed 0 bases at V and 6 bases at J, with 10 bases between. This CDR3 region has 13 residues. Germline values: CDR1 SGDLS, CDR2 YYNGEE. The CDR3 DNA reads TGTGCCAGCAGCGTAGAGGACTCGGCCGAGCAGTACTTC. Translated, it gives CASSVEDSAEQYF.

The chain employs TRBV27 and TRBJ1-3; TRBD1 matches at 11 bases. The germline gives CDR1 MNHEY, CDR2 SMNVEV (reference sequence). The CDR3 sequence is 16 residues long. The V segment lost 5 bases and the J segment 2 bases; nucleotides outside the gene matches: 5. This CDR3 is CASSRGGQGAGNTIYF. The CDR3 DNA sequence: TGTGCCAGCAGTCGGGGGGGACAGGGGGCTGGAAACACCATATATTTT.

The chain uses TRBV7-9 and TRBJ2-1, with 8 bases aligning to TRBD2. Germline lookup yields CDR1 SEHNR and CDR2 FQNEAQ (reference sequence). V trimming: 5 bases; J trimming: 3 bases; junction bases outside the gene matches: 9. The CDR3 has 16 residues. CDR3 nucleotides: TGTGCCAGCAGCCCCGGTGGCGGGGGGTTCTACAATGAGCAGTTCTTC. Translation gives CASSPGGGGFYNEQFF.

CDR3 in amino acids: CASKARDRLNSPLHF. In DNA, the CDR3 is TGTGCCAGTAAGGCTCGGGACAGACTAAATTCACCCCTCCACTTT. The chain carries TRBV19 and TRBJ1-6; 7 nucleotides match TRBD1. This CDR3 has 15 residues. V dropped 7 bases and J dropped 7; count of bases not matched to a gene: 10. Germline V gives CDR1 LNHDA, CDR2 SQIVND (reference sequence).

The gene calls are TRBV6-5 and TRBJ2-7; 7 bases are shared with TRBD2. The CDR3 spans 14 residues. From germline, CDR1 is MNHEY and CDR2 SVGAGI. V shed 6 bases, J shed 2 bases, and the junction held 7 bases outside the gene matches. The chain's CDR3 is CASSRLALTYEQYF. CDR3 sequence (DNA): TGTGCCAGCAGCCGACTAGCTCTCACCTACGAGCAGTACTTC.

The genes are TRBV2 and TRBJ1-3; 8 nucleotides match TRBD1. In germline, CDR1 is SNHLY, CDR2 FYNNEI. V dropped 7 bases and J dropped 2; count of bases not matched to a gene: 4. The CDR3 runs 14 residues. Here the CDR3 DNA reads TGTGCCAGCAACGAACAGGGGGCTGGAAACACCATATATTTT. Its translation: CASNEQGAGNTIYF.

The chain links TRBV6-1 to TRBJ1-1; D is undetermined. The CDR3 is 14 amino acids. Germline V lookup: CDR1 MNHNS, CDR2 SASEGT. V lost 3 bases and J lost 2, with 10 bases in between. The CDR3 region has the DNA TGTGCCAGCAGTGACGAGGCGAGCAACACTGAAGCTTTCTTT. The encoded protein is CASSDEASNTEAFF.